These T cell receptor beta chains were read from a single sample in a study of OX40 agonist ivuxolimab in advanced cancers. Profiling relied on immunoSEQ multiplex PCR, and the TCRdb table lists in-frame clones only, not all of them. The data hold about 69,000 clones, with about 90% observed a single time. Sequencing was performed on CD4+ or CD8+ T cells sorted from blood, taken in a trial of the OX40 agonist ivuxolimab. These receptors all come from an adult with an advanced solid tumor such as melanoma, head and neck, liver or kidney cancer. CDR3s include the opening cysteine and the closing phenylalanine or tryptophan. D genes are given only for firm matches. A row's size may be missing; if present it is once, few, many or a size class.

>TRBV19|NA|once|TRBJ1-5
CASSIAPTGNQPQHF
TGTGCCAGTAGTATAGCCCCGACAGGTAATCAGCCCCAGCATTTT
>TRBV7-8|NA|NA|TRBJ2-7
CASSLGGAGGYEQYF
TGTGCCAGCAGCTTAGGGGGCGCAGGAGGCTACGAGCAGTACTTC
>TRBV7-2|NA|NA|TRBJ2-3
CASTPGEDTQYF
TGTGCCAGCACCCCCGGGGAAGATACGCAGTATTTT
>TRBV11-1|NA|NA|TRBJ2-1
CASSLNGNEQFF
TGTGCCAGCAGCTTGAATGGGAATGAGCAGTTCTTC
>TRBV19|TRBD1|NA|TRBJ1-2
CASSTGTGDVRGYGYTF
TGTGCCAGTAGTACCGGGACAGGGGATGTGAGGGGCTATGGCTACACCTTC
>TRBV7-2|NA|NA|TRBJ2-5
CASSLEGWETQYF
TGTGCCAGCAGCTTAGAAGGATGGGAGACCCAGTACTTC
>TRBV7-9|NA|NA|TRBJ1-2
CASSLGGQLGVGYTF
TGTGCCAGCAGCTTAGGTGGACAGCTCGGTGTGGGCTACACCTTC
>TRBV20-1|NA|few|TRBJ2-7
CSASRTYEQYF
TGCAGTGCTAGTCGAACCTACGAGCAGTACTTC
>TRBV7-2|NA|NA|TRBJ2-2
CASSLVVVSRGELFF
TGTGCCAGCAGCTTAGTGGTTGTCAGTCGAGGGGAGCTGTTTTTT
>TRBV5-4|NA|NA|TRBJ2-5
CASSLERNAWTQYF
TGTGCCAGCAGCTTGGAAAGGAATGCCTGGACCCAGTACTTC
>TRBV27|TRBD1|NA|TRBJ1-2
CASSFLDRVRGGYTF
TGTGCCAGCAGTTTTCTGGACAGGGTACGCGGTGGCTACACCTTC
>TRBV19|TRBD2|NA|TRBJ2-2
CASSIASSGNTGELFF
TGTGCCAGTAGTATAGCTTCTAGCGGTAACACCGGGGAGCTGTTTTTT
>TRBV7-2|NA|NA|TRBJ2-7
CASSPLQSAPKQYF
TGTGCCAGCAGCCCACTCCAGTCGGCTCCCAAGCAGTACTTC
>TRBV10-3|TRBD1|NA|TRBJ1-5
CASQPGQGALNQPQHF
TGTGCCTCCCAACCGGGACAGGGGGCTCTAAATCAGCCCCAGCATTTT
>TRBV7-2|NA|NA|TRBJ1-2
CASSLTGYGYTF
TGTGCCAGCAGCTTAACGGGATATGGCTACACCTTC